This is a list of T cell receptor beta chains from one sample in a study of T cells in Graves' hyperthyroidism and ophthalmopathy. TCRdb independently ran MiXCR on the multiplex PCR reads; one entry per CDR3 protein. The sample holds more than 150,000 distinct CDR3 sequences, about a sixth seen once. Sequenced sample: blood. All receptors come from a woman aged 50 to 65 with Graves' hyperthyroidism. Each CDR3 is given with its conserved first and last residue. A D gene is named only where the DNA matches it firmly. Only some rows state a clone size, as once, few, many or a class for expanded clones.

-,TRBV14,TRBD2,17,TRBJ2-3,TGTGCCAGCAGCCCACAAACCGGGACTAGAGTTTCAGATACGCAGTATTTT,CASSPQTGTRVSDTQYF
many,TRBV29-1,-,11,TRBJ1-2,TGCAGCGATAAGCGTGGGTATGGCTACACCTTC,CSDKRGYGYTF
many,TRBV7-9,-,12,TRBJ1-2,TGTGCCAGCAGCTTAGGACAGCGGACTTGGACCTTC,CASSLGQRTWTF
-,TRBV27,-,13,TRBJ1-4,TGTGCCAGCAGGTCCGAGATGGATGAAAAACTGTTTTTT,CASRSEMDEKLFF
many,TRBV19,-,14,TRBJ2-1,TGTGCCAGTAGTATGGCAGGAAATTACAATGAGCAGTTCTTC,CASSMAGNYNEQFF
few,TRBV6-1,TRBD1,13,TRBJ1-2,TGTGCCAGCAGTGAGAACAGGGGTTATGGCTACACCTTC,CASSENRGYGYTF
many,TRBV7-9,-,12,TRBJ2-7,TGTGCCAGCAGCCCCCCCCGGGACGAGCAGTACTTC,CASSPPRDEQYF
-,TRBV29-1,-,12,TRBJ2-2,TGCAGCGCCGGACATTTCACCGGGGAGCTGTTTTTT,CSAGHFTGELFF
-,TRBV5-5,-,14,TRBJ2-3,TGTGCCAGCAGCTTGAAGACGGAGCGAGATACGCAGTATTTT,CASSLKTERDTQYF
many,TRBV19,TRBD1,18,TRBJ2-2,TGTGCCAGTAGTATTATTCCCGGGACAGGGGGCTTCACCGGGGAGCTGTTTTTT,CASSIIPGTGGFTGELFF
many,TRBV5-5,-,15,TRBJ2-5,TGTGCCAGCAGCTGGGCAACAGTGACCCAAGAGACCCAGTACTTC,CASSWATVTQETQYF
-,TRBV20-1,TRBD2,17,TRBJ2-1,TGCAGTGCTAGAGATCCGGTGGGGACTACCGGCATCAATGAGCAGTTCTTC,CSARDPVGTTGINEQFF
many,TRBV10-3,TRBD1,15,TRBJ1-2,TGTGCCATCAGTGGAGGGGGCAGGGAGAGGAATGGCTACACCTTC,CAISGGGRERNGYTF
many,TRBV6-5,-,14,TRBJ1-2,TGTGCCAGCAGTTACGGGCAGGAAATCGATGGCTACACCTTC,CASSYGQEIDGYTF
many,TRBV2,TRBD1,14,TRBJ1-1,TGTGCCAGCAGTGGGGGGACAGGGGAGGCTGAAGCTTTCTTT,CASSGGTGEAEAFF
-,TRBV5-5,TRBD1,15,TRBJ1-3,TGTGCCAGCAGCTTGGTCGGGACAGGGGTAAACACCATATATTTT,CASSLVGTGVNTIYF
many,TRBV29-1,-,12,TRBJ2-3,TGCAGCGTTGAAGAGGGGGGAGGTACGCAGTATTTT,CSVEEGGGTQYF
many,TRBV5-1,-,13,TRBJ2-1,TGCGCCAGCAGCTTGGATGGATCGGATGAGCAGTTCTTC,CASSLDGSDEQFF
-,TRBV7-9,-,17,TRBJ1-1,TGTGCCAGCAGTTTAGTCGCAGGGATGGGACTTGGCACTGAAGCTTTCTTT,CASSLVAGMGLGTEAFF
few,TRBV4-1,-,18,TRBJ2-3,TGCGCCAGCAGCTCCCCCGGCCAAACTGGTCTCGGCACAGATACGCAGTATTTT,CASSSPGQTGLGTDTQYF
-,TRBV5-1,TRBD1,15,TRBJ1-2,TGCGCCAGCAGTTCTGACAGGGGGCATTACTATGGCTACACCTTC,CASSSDRGHYYGYTF
many,TRBV5-1,TRBD1,14,TRBJ1-2,TGCGCCAGCAGACGGACAGGGGGTGCCTATGGCTACACCTTC,CASRRTGGAYGYTF
many,TRBV28,TRBD1,13,TRBJ2-7,TGTGCCAGCGCTACAGGGGGTTTTTACGAGCAGTACTTC,CASATGGFYEQYF
many,TRBV2,-,14,TRBJ1-4,TGTGCCAGCAGTGACGGGCAGGGAAACGAAAAACTGTTTTTT,CASSDGQGNEKLFF
many,TRBV6-2/TRBV6-3,-,14,TRBJ2-1,TGTGCCAGCAAGCAGGGTGGGACCAACAATGAGCAGTTCTTC,CASKQGGTNNEQFF
few,TRBV7-9,TRBD2,14,TRBJ2-1,TGTGCCAGCAGCTTAGCTAGCGGGTACAATGAGCAGTTCTTC,CASSLASGYNEQFF
many,TRBV5-8,TRBD1,16,TRBJ2-2,TGTGCCAGCAGCTTGACGACAGGGGTTAGCGCCGGGGAGCTGTTTTTT,CASSLTTGVSAGELFF
many,TRBV10-2,TRBD2,14,TRBJ2-7,TGCGCCAGCAGCCCACTAGCGATCTCCTACGAGCAGTACTTC,CASSPLAISYEQYF
many,TRBV7-9,-,14,TRBJ1-1,TGTGCCAGCAGATATCAGAAGCCGGGGGCTGAAGCTTTCTTT,CASRYQKPGAEAFF
many,TRBV29-1,-,13,TRBJ1-3,TGCAGCGTTGAGGGCCCTTCGGGAAACACCATATATTTT,CSVEGPSGNTIYF
few,TRBV5-5,-,14,TRBJ1-4,TGTGCCAGCAGCTTGGTGGCAGTTAATGAAAAACTGTTTTTT,CASSLVAVNEKLFF
many,TRBV6-4,-,14,TRBJ2-7,TGTGCCAGCAGTGAGTTAGGGTGCTTCTACGAGCAGTACTTC,CASSELGCFYEQYF
few,TRBV20-1,-,15,TRBJ2-6,TGCAGTGCTAGAGATATGAGCTCTGGGGCCAACGTCCTGACTTTC,CSARDMSSGANVLTF
many,TRBV2,-,16,TRBJ1-6,TGTGCCAGCAGTGAAATTCTGGGGGCGGCGAGATCACCCCTCCACTTT,CASSEILGAARSPLHF
many,TRBV4-1,-,13,TRBJ1-4,TGCGCCAGCAGCCAAAAGGGGGATGAAAAACTGTTTTTT,CASSQKGDEKLFF